A selection of T cell receptor beta chains follows, all from one sample in a study of T cells after yellow fever vaccination. TCRdb re-analysed the 5' RACE reads in MiXCR, keeping a single row per CDR3 protein. The sample lists 160,000 or so distinct CDR3 sequences; under 7.5% were seen once. The sample in question was CD4+ T cells sorted from PBMCs, obtained 5 to 6 days after the first yellow fever vaccination. The source of these receptors is a young man who received the YFV17D yellow fever vaccine. The CDR3 runs from the conserved cysteine through the conserved F or W. Fields, in order: V gene, J gene, CDR3 protein.

>TRBV12-3/TRBV12-4|TRBJ2-2
CASRRTSGETGELFF
>TRBV27|TRBJ1-2
CASSARGRANYGYTF
>TRBV5-1|TRBJ1-3
CASSLGVPSSGNTIYF
>TRBV7-9|TRBJ1-2
CASSPDRGHGYTF
>TRBV24-1|TRBJ1-2
CATSDHNRVDGYTF
>TRBV6-5|TRBJ2-6
CASSYNSGANVLTF
>TRBV7-9|TRBJ2-1
CASSSLAGPHNEQFF
>TRBV18|TRBJ2-5
CASSPQTVQETQYF
>TRBV4-2|TRBJ2-3
CASSPRDSDTQYF
>TRBV5-6|TRBJ1-2
CASSQGQGNYGYTF
>TRBV12-3/TRBV12-4|TRBJ1-3
CASSLQDAVPGNTIYF
>TRBV6-5|TRBJ1-3
CASSPSGNTIYF
>TRBV6-2/TRBV6-3|TRBJ2-7
CASTRYRGHYEQYF
>TRBV7-3|TRBJ2-1
CASSLMGGGYNEQFF
>TRBV6-6|TRBJ1-5
CASSPRDQPQHF
>TRBV5-6|TRBJ2-1
CASSPTADNEQFF
>TRBV7-2|TRBJ2-7
CASSLGPGSFYEQYF
>TRBV6-2/TRBV6-3|TRBJ1-6
CASENRERLNSPLHF
>TRBV6-1|TRBJ2-5
CASRPSGGSVETQYF
>TRBV20-1|TRBJ1-5
CSARDRAGGGQPQHF
>TRBV15|TRBJ2-5
CATSQPGGPNQETQYF
>TRBV7-3|TRBJ2-1
CASSLNLAGTKQFF
>TRBV5-6|TRBJ1-5
CASSLDRGNLNQPQHF
>TRBV20-1|TRBJ2-3
CSASGGAGTQYF
>TRBV4-3|TRBJ2-4
CASSQGTSGVYIQYF
>TRBV18|TRBJ2-6
CASSPGHSGANVLTF
>TRBV29-1|TRBJ2-1
CSVSSGGPLGQFF
>TRBV5-1|TRBJ2-1
CASSRMGGREFF